A selection of T cell receptor beta chains follows, all from one sample in a study of cytomegalovirus exposure and HLA in healthy donors. The data were produced by immunoSEQ multiplex PCR, yet TCRdb's version contains in-frame clones alone and is incomplete. The sample holds over 200,000 clones; about 85% are singletons and the top ten take roughly 1.3%. The sample consisted of PBMCs. The receptors shown here come from a human donor in good health. CDR3s include the opening cysteine and the closing phenylalanine or tryptophan. Each record gives: clone size, V gene, J gene, D gene, CDR3 protein, CDR3 DNA. D genes are given only for firm matches. A row's size may be missing; if present it is once, few, many or a size class.

-	TRBV6-1	TRBJ2-7	TRBD2	CASRRLAGQHYEQYF	TGTGCCAGCAGGAGACTAGCGGGACAACACTACGAGCAGTACTTC
-	TRBV6-5	TRBJ2-1	TRBD1	CASSYRGQGAYNEQFF	TGTGCCAGCAGTTATCGCGGACAGGGGGCATACAATGAGCAGTTCTTC
-	TRBV6-5	TRBJ2-1	TRBD2	CASKVAGVFNNEQFF	TGTGCCAGCAAGGTAGCGGGAGTTTTCAACAATGAGCAGTTCTTC
-	TRBV28	TRBJ2-1	-	CASSFTSSSYNEQFF	TGTGCCAGCAGTTTCACTAGTTCCTCCTACAATGAGCAGTTCTTC
-	TRBV28	TRBJ1-3	-	CASSSRVDTIYF	TGTGCCAGCAGTTCCAGGGTAGACACCATATATTTT
-	TRBV18	TRBJ2-7	-	CASSRGTAYEQYF	TGTGCCAGCTCACGCGGGACAGCCTACGAGCAGTACTTC
-	TRBV2	TRBJ1-3	-	CASSLGNFGNTIYF	TGTGCCAGCAGTCTCGGGAATTTTGGAAACACCATATATTTT
once	TRBV28	TRBJ2-5	-	CASTRSPWETQYF	TGTGCCAGCACCAGGTCACCCTGGGAGACCCAGTACTTC
-	TRBV7-2	TRBJ2-3	-	CASSFWRGTDTQYF	TGTGCCAGCAGCTTTTGGCGGGGCACAGATACGCAGTATTTT
-	TRBV28	TRBJ2-1	TRBD2	CASSLLWEGRQIPSYNEQFF	TGTGCCAGCAGTTTGTTGTGGGAGGGCCGACAAATACCTAGCTACAATGAGCAGTTCTTC
-	TRBV5-1	TRBJ2-1	-	CASRSGYNEQFF	TGCGCCAGCAGATCGGGCTACAATGAGCAGTTCTTC
-	TRBV27	TRBJ1-1	-	CASSSRQGRGANTEAFF	TGTGCCAGCAGTTCCCGGCAGGGAAGGGGCGCAAACACTGAAGCTTTCTTT
-	TRBV4-3	TRBJ2-6	TRBD2	CASSWDRGSGRTGANVLTF	TGCGCCAGCAGCTGGGATCGGGGTAGCGGGAGGACTGGGGCCAACGTCCTGACTTTC
once	TRBV11-2	TRBJ2-4	TRBD1	CASSQKGQGKNIQYF	TGTGCCAGCAGCCAAAAGGGACAGGGGAAAAACATTCAGTACTTC
-	TRBV19	TRBJ2-2	TRBD2	CASSKGLAGGPGELFF	TGTGCCAGTAGTAAGGGACTAGCGGGAGGGCCTGGGGAGCTGTTTTTT
-	TRBV6-5	TRBJ2-7	TRBD2	CASSRTGTSIDEQYF	TGTGCCAGCAGTCGTACCGGGACTAGTATCGACGAGCAGTACTTC
-	TRBV19	TRBJ1-5	-	CASSRGGDSNQPQHF	TGTGCCAGTAGTAGGGGCGGGGATAGCAATCAGCCCCAGCATTTT
-	TRBV5-1	TRBJ2-3	-	CASSFAGDTQYF	TGCGCCAGCAGCTTCGCGGGAGATACGCAGTATTTT
once	TRBV9	TRBJ2-3	TRBD1	CASSPTGDTDTQYF	TGTGCCAGCAGCCCGACAGGGGACACAGATACGCAGTATTTT
-	TRBV13	TRBJ2-3	TRBD2	CASSHLAGDSTDTQYF	TGTGCCAGCAGCCACCTAGCGGGGGATAGCACAGATACGCAGTATTTT
-	TRBV7-3	TRBJ2-3	-	CASSLKGVNTQYF	TGTGCCAGCAGCTTAAAAGGAGTAAATACGCAGTATTTT
once	TRBV7-8	TRBJ2-7	TRBD2	CASSSTSGSYEQYF	TGTGCCAGCAGCTCGACTAGCGGATCCTACGAGCAGTACTTC
-	TRBV5-4	TRBJ1-2	TRBD1	CASSSDRGLYGYTF	TGTGCCAGCAGTTCGGACAGGGGACTCTATGGCTACACCTTC
few	TRBV5-1	TRBJ2-5	-	CASSLVADHQETQYF	TGCGCCAGCAGCTTGGTAGCGGACCACCAAGAGACCCAGTACTTC
-	TRBV4-1	TRBJ2-1	TRBD2	CASSRGLAGGSSYNEQFF	TGCGCCAGCAGCCGCGGACTAGCGGGGGGGAGCTCCTACAATGAGCAGTTCTTC
-	TRBV4-3	TRBJ2-3	TRBD2	CASSRRTSGTDTQYF	TGCGCCAGCAGCCGACGGACTAGCGGGACAGATACGCAGTATTTT
-	TRBV7-9	TRBJ1-2	-	CASSQIRPGPGGYGYTF	TGTGCCAGCAGCCAAATTAGGCCGGGACCCGGGGGCTATGGCTACACCTTC
-	TRBV4-1	TRBJ1-3	-	CASSQDPRGALGNTIYF	TGCGCCAGCAGCCAAGATCCGCGGGGGGCGCTCGGAAACACCATATATTTT